The 13 T cell receptor beta chains presented below share a single source sample, sequenced in a study of T cells expressing NK-cell markers (dated by TCRdb to about 2020). The protocol used for the library was 5' RACE. The instrument was an Illumina HiSeq 2000. TCRdb reprocessed the reads and assigns one entry to each CDR3 protein sequence, leaving out DNA. The sample's clone listing holds over 200,000 distinct CDR3 sequences. In total, the top ten clones hold about 0.4% of the sample. Material for sequencing was blood T cells: a sorted CD56 or NKG2C T cell subset, CD4+ or CD8+ T cells, or bulk PBMC T cells (not recorded which). The receptors shown here come from a young man in good health. Donor details come from another sample of the same person, matched by shared clones.

The chain joins TRBV19 to TRBJ2-5; the D gene TCRdb calls, TRBD2, cannot be checked with no DNA. This CDR3 has 15 amino acids. CDR1 is LNHDA, CDR2 SQIVND, per germline (reference sequence). CDR3 protein: CASSSMMREWETQYF.

The chain carries TRBV12-3 or TRBV12-4 and TRBJ2-4. The CDR3 is 12 residues long. The CDR3 loop is CASSLRGDIQYF.

The chain combines TRBV12-3 or TRBV12-4 with TRBJ2-3; TCRdb's D gene call, TRBD2, goes unchecked for lack of DNA. CDR3 size: 15 residues. This CDR3 is CASRPSRAFTDTQYF.

The chain has TRBV20-1 and TRBJ2-6; the D gene TCRdb calls, TRBD1, cannot be checked with no DNA. The CDR3 extends over 17 amino acids. Germline V gene sequence: CDR1 DFQATT, CDR2 SNEGSKA (reference sequence). Here the CDR3 reads CSAARTGRNSGANVLTF.

This chain joins TRBV19 and TRBJ2-1; absent DNA, TCRdb's TRBD2 call cannot be checked. The V gene's germline CDR1 is LNHDA and CDR2 SQIVND (reference sequence). CDR3 length equals 13 residues. This CDR3 is CASRPGGINEQFF.

The J gene is TRBJ1-2, the V gene TRBV7-2; TCRdb selects TRBD1, and the lack of DNA leaves this call unchecked. Per the germline V gene, CDR1 is SGHTA and CDR2 is FQGNSA. The CDR3 is 15 amino acids. CDR3 amino acids: CASSLARRQTYGYTF.

CDR3 sequence reads: CSARDLVLAGEETQYF. The chain couples TRBV20-1 to TRBJ2-5; absent DNA, TCRdb's TRBD2 call cannot be checked. The CDR3 is 16 amino acids. Per germline, CDR1 DFQATT and CDR2 SNEGSKA (reference sequence).

J is TRBJ1-1 and V is TRBV6-1; the D gene TCRdb calls, TRBD1, cannot be checked with no DNA. Germline V gene sequence: CDR1 MNHNS, CDR2 SASEGT. The CDR3 is 14 amino acids. CDR3 sequence: CASGRTGTDTEAFF.

The rearrangement uses TRBV6-5 and TRBJ1-2. Germline CDR1 and CDR2: MNHEY and SVGAGI. The CDR3 is 14 amino acids. The CDR3: CASSYRAIGYGYTF.

Here the CDR3 reads CASSRRVLADNEQFF. The chain joins TRBV18 to TRBJ2-1; TCRdb gives TRBD2 as the D gene, but with no DNA this cannot be confirmed. CDR3 length equals 15 residues. Germline V gene sequence: CDR1 KGHSH, CDR2 LQKENI.

The gene calls are TRBV10-3 and TRBJ1-2; TCRdb indicates TRBD1, and absent DNA this call remains unverified. The length of the CDR3 is 15 residues. The germline V gene encodes CDR1 ENHRY and CDR2 SYGVKD. CDR3 in amino acids: CAISESYDRPHGYTF.

The V call is TRBV11-2, the J call TRBJ2-3; TCRdb indicates TRBD2, and absent DNA this call remains unverified. Germline CDR1 reads SGHAT; CDR2 reads FQNNGV. The CDR3 sequence is 16 residues long. This CDR3 reads CASSPSGRDGTDTQYF.

This chain uses TRBV7-9 with TRBJ1-3. CDR3 length: 12 amino acids. Germline V lookup: CDR1 SEHNR, CDR2 FQNEAQ (reference sequence). The CDR3 spells CASSPSGNTIYF.